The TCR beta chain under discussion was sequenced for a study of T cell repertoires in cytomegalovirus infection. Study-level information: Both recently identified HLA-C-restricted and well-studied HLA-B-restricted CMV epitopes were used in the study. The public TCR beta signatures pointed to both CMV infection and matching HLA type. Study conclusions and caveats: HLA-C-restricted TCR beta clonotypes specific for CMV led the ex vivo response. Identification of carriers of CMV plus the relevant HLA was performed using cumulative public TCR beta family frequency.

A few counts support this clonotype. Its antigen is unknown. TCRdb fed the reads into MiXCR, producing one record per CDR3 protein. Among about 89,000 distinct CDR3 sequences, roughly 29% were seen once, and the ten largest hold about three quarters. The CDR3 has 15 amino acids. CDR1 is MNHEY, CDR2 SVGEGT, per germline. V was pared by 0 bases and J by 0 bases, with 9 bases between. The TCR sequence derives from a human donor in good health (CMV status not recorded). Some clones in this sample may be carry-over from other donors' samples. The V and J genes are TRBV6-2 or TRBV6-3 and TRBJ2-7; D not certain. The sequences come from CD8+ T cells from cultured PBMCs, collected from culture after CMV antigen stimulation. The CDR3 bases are TGTGCCAGCAGTTACTCGACCTCAAGCTCCTACGAGCAGTACTTC. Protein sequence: CASSYSTSSSYEQYF.